This entry lists 3 T cell receptor beta chains sequenced from one sample in a study of chemoradiotherapy in HPV16-positive cancers. Method: immunoSEQ multiplex PCR; TCRdb's copy keeps in-frame clones and lacks some. The sample comprises several thousand clones, 75% to 85% of which are singletons, and under 2.5% rests with the top ten. The material was obtained from a patient who underwent chemoradiotherapy. The receptors shown here come from a human donor with HPV-associated anogenital cancer.

This clone has only a few counts. The chain links TRBV4-2 to TRBJ2-5, with TRBD2 identical over 10 bases. V gave up 0 bases and J gave up 5 bases; unmatched junction bases: 9. Germline V lookup: CDR1 LGHNA, CDR2 YNFKEQ. This CDR3 region has 17 residues. CDR3 residues: CASSQDSSGGTEETQYF. In nucleotides, the CDR3 is TGTGCCAGCAGCCAAGATTCTAGCGGGGGAACGGAGGAGACCCAGTACTTC.

The rearrangement uses TRBV18 and TRBJ2-7, with a weak D call TRBD2 (6 bases). The V gene lost 5 bases and the J gene lost 6 bases, with 14 bases spanning the gap. The CDR3 has 13 amino acids. In germline, CDR1 is KGHSH, CDR2 LQKENI. This CDR3 is CASSSREEGEQYF. For the CDR3, the DNA is TGTGCCAGCTCATCCAGGGAGGAGGGCGAGCAGTACTTC.

V is TRBV9 and J is TRBJ2-5; D possibly corresponds to TRBD1 (5 bases). V dropped 1 base and J dropped 5 bases, with 18 bases sitting between them. CDR1 SGDLS and CDR2 YYNGEE come from the germline V gene. The length of the CDR3 is 16 residues. CDR3 loop: CASSVKSLGAGETQYF. The CDR3 DNA reads as TGTGCCAGCAGCGTAAAATCCCTAGGGGCCGGTGAGACCCAGTACTTC.